The TCR beta chain described here comes from a study of beta chain features in type 1 diabetes. Trimming took off 2 bases at V and 0 bases at J, with 6 bases between the two ends. CDR1 SGDLS and CDR2 YYNGEE come from the germline V gene. This CDR3 is 15 amino acids long. The study reverse transcribed the entire isolated RNA, so it sequenced expressed TCRB transcripts. Data came from immunoSEQ multiplex PCR; TCRdb stores just in-frame clones and leaves some out. The sample includes 860,000 or so clones, 15% to 20% of them seen just once. The sequence came from a woman between 18 and 29 years old in good health. Sequenced: naive CD4+ T cells from blood. The rearrangement uses TRBV9 and TRBJ2-6, with no clear D. The chain's CDR3 is CASSVEHSGANVLTF. The CDR3 bases are TGTGCCAGCAGCGTGGAGCACTCTGGGGCCAACGTCCTGACTTTC.